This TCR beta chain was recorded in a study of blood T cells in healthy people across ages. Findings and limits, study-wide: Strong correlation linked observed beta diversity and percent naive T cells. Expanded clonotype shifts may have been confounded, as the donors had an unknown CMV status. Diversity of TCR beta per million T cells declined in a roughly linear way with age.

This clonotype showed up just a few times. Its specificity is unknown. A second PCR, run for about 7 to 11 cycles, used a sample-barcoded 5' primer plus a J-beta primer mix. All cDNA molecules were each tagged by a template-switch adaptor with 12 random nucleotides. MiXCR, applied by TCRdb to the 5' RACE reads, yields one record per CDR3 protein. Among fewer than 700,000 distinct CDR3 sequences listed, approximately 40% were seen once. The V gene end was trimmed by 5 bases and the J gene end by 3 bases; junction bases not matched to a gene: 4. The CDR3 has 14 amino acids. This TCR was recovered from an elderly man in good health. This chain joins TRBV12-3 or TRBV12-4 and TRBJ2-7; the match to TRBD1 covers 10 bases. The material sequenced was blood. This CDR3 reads CASSHGQGVYEQYF. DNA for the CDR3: TGTGCCAGCAGTCACGGACAGGGGGTCTACGAGCAGTACTTC.